This T cell receptor beta chain emerged from a study of shared clonotypes between healthy human individuals. General study points: The authors sampled blood alone, and tissue repertoires likely differ.

This clone was counted once. Its specificity is unknown. It was at deep level that the assay was run. How the authors handled the data: Filtering was not the same, since immunoSEQ gave junction-only sequences without quality scores. Method: immunoSEQ multiplex PCR; TCRdb's copy keeps in-frame clones and lacks some. V and J calls and clone size are copied from that table; D and trimming were computed from the DNA. The sample has 2 million to 2.5 million clones, approximately 96% seen once. The ends were cut back, 4 bases at V and 4 bases at J, with 20 bases in the middle. Germline loops: CDR1 SGHDT, CDR2 YYEEEE. The CDR3 runs 16 residues.

The chain has TRBV5-6 and TRBJ2-5; TRBD2 might be the D (6 bases). This TCR derives from a man between 18 and 29 years old in good health. Sequences were obtained from naive CD4+ T cells sorted from blood. Noted subset: CD45RA+ positively selected. The CDR3 loop reads CASSLTIPGVGETQYF. CDR3 sequence (DNA): TGTGCCAGCAGCCTAACTATTCCGGGAGTAGGAGAGACCCAGTACTTC.